The 26 T cell receptor beta chains listed next were all sequenced from one sample in a study of T cells in Graves' hyperthyroidism and ophthalmopathy. Authors of the study amplified TCR beta CDR3 regions from RNA transcripts. When the TCR CDR3 underwent first-round RT-PCR, the HTBI primer set was used. TCRdb recomputed calls from the multiplex PCR reads with MiXCR, one row per CDR3 protein. The sample holds around 450,000 distinct CDR3 sequences, 15% to 17% seen once. The sample was blood. The receptors derive from a woman aged 18-30 years with Graves' hyperthyroidism.

V and J are TRBV29-1 and TRBJ1-1; 9 bases align to TRBD1. The CDR3 is made up of 14 amino acids. With 7 bases clipped from V and 3 bases from J, the junction kept 9 bases outside the gene matches. CDR1 is SQVTM and CDR2 is ANQGSEA in the germline V gene. Here the CDR3 reads CSATAGTGYTEAFF. CDR3 nucleotides: TGCAGCGCCACCGCCGGGACAGGGTACACTGAAGCTTTCTTT. Full variable domain (remainder filled in from reference TRBV29-1 and TRBJ1-1): SAVISQKPSRDICQRGTSLTIQCQVDSQVTMMFWYRQQPGQSLTLIATANQGSEATYESGFVIDKFPISRPNLTFSTLTVSNMSPEDSSIYLCSATAGTGYTEAFFGQGTRLTVV.

Ten or more counts support this clonotype. The chain combines TRBV28 with TRBJ2-3, with D uncertain. Germline V gene lookup returns CDR1 MDHEN and CDR2 SYDVKM. Trimming pared 4 bases from V and 0 bases from J, leaving 11 bases between. The CDR3 has 15 residues. CDR3 sequence: CASSSPDASTDTQYF. The CDR3, as DNA: TGTGCCAGCAGTTCTCCGGATGCTAGCACAGATACGCAGTATTTT.

As regards this clonotype: A read error may be the cause here, since a much bigger clone is one base away. The chain links TRBV12-5 to TRBJ1-1; D gene uncertain. Looked up from germline, CDR1 is LGHNT and CDR2 is FRNRAP. Deletions cut 9 bases from V and 1 base from J, with 9 bases between. The CDR3 is 12 amino acids. DNA for the CDR3: TGTGCTAGCCCGACGGCGAACACTGAAGCTTTCTTT. This encodes CASPTANTEAFF.

This chain joins TRBV11-2 and TRBJ2-7; no clear D gene. V was clipped by 5 bases and J by 2 bases, with 13 bases between them. Germline lookup yields CDR1 SGHAT and CDR2 FQNNGV. This CDR3 is 14 amino acids long. CDR3 bases: TGTGCCAGCAGCCTCACCCACATGGCCTACGAGCAGTACTTC. This translates into CASSLTHMAYEQYF.

This clonotype was found many times. V is TRBV20-1 and J is TRBJ1-1; D not certain. Germline CDR1 and CDR2: DFQATT and SNEGSKA (reference sequence). V lost 7 bases to trimming and J lost 1 base, with 13 bases between them. The CDR3 has 13 residues. The CDR3 here is CSVTAGSNTEAFF. The CDR3 nucleotides are TGCAGTGTGACGGCGGGGTCGAACACTGAAGCTTTCTTT.

This clonotype was observed at least ten times. J is TRBJ2-1 and V is TRBV6-1; D is perhaps TRBD1 (5 bases). The germline V gene has CDR1 MNHNS and CDR2 SASEGT. V gave up 5 bases and J gave up 3 bases, with 8 bases separating them. This CDR3 has 13 amino acids. This CDR3 reads CASSKTDYNEQFF. The DNA for the CDR3 is TGTGCCAGCAGTAAGACAGACTACAATGAGCAGTTCTTC.

Ten or more counts support this clonotype. V and J are TRBV6-1 and TRBJ2-7; 7 positions agree with TRBD1. The CDR3 extends over 15 amino acids. CDR1 is MNHNS, CDR2 SASEGT, per germline. The V and J ends lost 6 bases and 3 bases, in that order; junction bases with no gene match: 11. This CDR3 is CASSRDHRGGYEQYF. The CDR3 coding sequence is TGTGCCAGCAGCCGCGACCACAGGGGTGGCTACGAGCAGTACTTC.

This clonotype was seen a handful of times. V gene TRBV18 combines with J gene TRBJ2-6; D gene unclear. The germline V and J ends were trimmed by 0 bases and 0 bases, with 3 bases remaining between them. The CDR3 is 15 residues long. The V gene's germline CDR1 is KGHSH and CDR2 LQKENI. CDR3 in DNA: TGTGCCAGCTCACCACCCCCCTCTGGGGCCAACGTCCTGACTTTC. It is translated as CASSPPPSGANVLTF.

At least ten counts were recorded for this clonotype. The rearrangement uses TRBV12-3 or TRBV12-4 and TRBJ2-3, with 7 positions matching TRBD2. The V and J ends lost 5 bases and 0 bases, in that order; junction bases with no gene match: 8. CDR3 length: 16 amino acids. CDR3 sequence reads: CASSPPGGTSTDTQYF. The CDR3 region has the DNA TGTGCCAGCAGTCCCCCCGGGGGGACTAGCACAGATACGCAGTATTTT.

This clonotype was observed many times. The chain couples TRBV12-3 or TRBV12-4 to TRBJ2-5; the D gene is possibly TRBD1 (6 bases). CDR3 length: 14 amino acids. With 6 bases removed from V and 3 bases from J, the gap between germline ends came to 14 bases. The CDR3 loop reads CASRPQGSKETQYF. CDR3 sequence (DNA): TGTGCCAGCAGGCCACAGGGCTCAAAAGAGACCCAGTACTTC.

This clonotype was counted ten times or more. The rearrangement uses TRBV28 and TRBJ1-2; possible D gene TRBD1, 6 bases. The germline CDR1 and CDR2 sequences are MDHEN and SYDVKM. The CDR3 sequence is 13 residues long. The V end was cut by 2 bases, the J end by 5 bases, with 9 bases between. As DNA, the CDR3 is TGTGCCAGCAGTTTAGGGGGGCAATATGGCTACACCTTC. It is translated as CASSLGGQYGYTF.

This clonotype was counted many times. V usage is TRBV7-6 and J usage is TRBJ1-1, with D hard to call. Germline values: CDR1 SGHVS, CDR2 FNYEAQ. V lost 5 bases and J lost 5, with 12 bases in between. This CDR3 contains 13 residues. CDR3 sequence: CASSPKTGTEAFF. The CDR3 nucleotides read TGTGCCAGCAGCCCAAAAACCGGTACTGAAGCTTTCTTT.

V and J are TRBV9 and TRBJ2-3; D possibly corresponds to TRBD2 (5 bases). Trimming pared 3 bases from V and 1 base from J, leaving 12 bases between. Germline CDR1 SGDLS, CDR2 YYNGEE. The CDR3 length is 15 residues. CDR3 nucleotide sequence: TGTGCCAGCAGCGCACTAGGTTCTGGCACAGATACGCAGTATTTT. Amino acids: CASSALGSGTDTQYF.

This rearrangement joins TRBV11-3 to TRBJ2-1, with TRBD2 matching over 8 bases. This CDR3 has 16 residues. V lost 5 bases to trimming and J lost 1 base; unmatched junction nucleotides: 7. Germline V gene data show CDR1 as SGHNT and CDR2 as YENEEA. DNA for the CDR3: TGTGCCAGCAGCGGGGGGCGACTAGCGTCCTACAATGAGCAGTTCTTC. Translation gives CASSGGRLASYNEQFF.

The chain employs TRBV6-1 and TRBJ2-1, with D possibly matching TRBD2 (6 bases). Trimming pared 4 bases from V and 0 bases from J, leaving 22 bases between. The V gene's germline CDR1 is MNHNS and CDR2 SASEGT. The CDR3 spans 19 residues. The CDR3 loop reads CASSGGASGLNSSYNEQFF. CDR3 nucleotide sequence: TGTGCCAGCAGTGGCGGGGCTTCGGGCCTGAATTCCTCCTACAATGAGCAGTTCTTC.

This clonotype was recorded at least ten times. The J gene is TRBJ2-3, the V gene TRBV9; a weak D match, TRBD1 (6 bases). Trimming cost V 0 bases and J 0 bases, with 8 bases left between them. In germline, CDR1 is SGDLS, CDR2 YYNGEE. The CDR3 runs to 15 residues. Here the CDR3 reads CASSVAGQSTDTQYF. The CDR3 DNA reads TGTGCCAGCAGCGTAGCAGGACAGAGCACAGATACGCAGTATTTT.

The CDR3 loop reads CASSFRINTGELFF. CDR3 coding DNA: TGCGCCAGCAGCTTTAGGATAAACACCGGGGAGCTGTTTTTT. V and J are TRBV5-1 and TRBJ2-2; no reliable D call. Germline V gives CDR1 SGHRS, CDR2 YFSETQ. The CDR3 length is 14 residues. Trimming removed 2 bases from V and 2 bases from J, with 7 bases in between.

This clonotype was seen many times. This chain's CDR3 is CASSFFGVTDTQYF. The CDR3 region has the DNA TGTGCCAGCAGTTTTTTCGGGGTAACAGATACGCAGTATTTT. This chain connects TRBV12-3 or TRBV12-4 to TRBJ2-3; TRBD2 might be the D (5 bases). The CDR3 spans 14 residues. Trimming shortened V by 3 bases and J by 3 bases, and 10 bases separated the two germline ends.

Many counts were recorded for this clonotype. The V and J genes are TRBV3-1 and TRBJ2-5; D call uncertain. Trimming stripped 0 bases from V and 2 bases from J, with 10 bases between. This CDR3 spans 15 amino acids. Germline CDR1 reads LGHDT; CDR2 reads YNNKEL (reference sequence). Written as DNA, the CDR3 is TGTGCCAGCAGCCAAGATATTGGACGTCAAGAGACCCAGTACTTC. Translating gives CASSQDIGRQETQYF.

To note about this clonotype: One end of the junction does not line up with germline, which may come from a read error. The V call is TRBV5-6, the J call TRBJ2-1; D ambiguous. The CDR3 covers 17 residues. Germline lookup yields CDR1 SGHDT and CDR2 YYEEEE. The CDR3 sequence: CASYSLIERAPSNERFF. In DNA form, the CDR3 reads TGTGCCAGCTACAGCTTAATAGAACGCGCGCCTTCGAATGAGCGGTTCTTC.

This chain connects TRBV2 to TRBJ2-1, with D tentatively TRBD2 (7 bases). The V gene's germline CDR1 is SNHLY and CDR2 FYNNEI. V was cut by 6 bases and J by 9 bases, with 24 bases left in between. The CDR3 length is 16 residues. The CDR3: CASSHLAGAGGSEQFF. Here the CDR3 DNA reads TGTGCCAGCAGCCACCTGGCGGGGGCCGGGGGCAGTGAGCAGTTCTTC. Using reference TRBV2 and TRBJ2-1 for the parts outside the CDR3, the full variable domain is EPEVTQTPSHQVTQMGQEVILRCVPISNHLYFYWYRQILGQKVEFLVSFYNNEISEKSEIFDDQFSVERPDGSNFTLKIRSTKLEDSAMYFCASSHLAGAGGSEQFFGPGTRLTVL.

This clonotype has only one observation. This chain connects TRBV29-1 to TRBJ2-1; D is undetermined. The length of the CDR3 is 14 residues. The V and J ends lost 2 bases and 0 bases respectively, with 8 bases between them. Germline V lookup: CDR1 SQVTM, CDR2 ANQGSEA. The CDR3 bases are TGCAGCGTTGAATCCATGACCTCCTACAATGAGCAGTTCTTC. This codes for CSVESMTSYNEQFF.

A few counts support this clonotype. This chain connects TRBV4-2 to TRBJ2-1; 10 nucleotides match TRBD2. Trimming took 0 bases from V and 4 from J; bases not matched to a gene: 3. The length of the CDR3 is 16 residues. Germline V gene data show CDR1 as LGHNA and CDR2 as YNFKEQ. CDR3 nucleotide sequence: TGTGCCAGCAGCCAAGAGGAGCGGGGGGGTTACAATGAGCAGTTCTTC. Protein sequence: CASSQEERGGYNEQFF.

The chain uses TRBV5-1 and TRBJ2-3; possible D gene TRBD1, 5 bases. Trimming cost V 0 bases and J 0 bases, with 14 bases left between them. Germline CDR1 and CDR2: SGHRS and YFSETQ. CDR3 length equals 17 residues. The CDR3 loop is CASSLGTQGASTDTQYF. The CDR3 DNA is TGCGCCAGCAGCTTGGGGACCCAGGGCGCTAGCACAGATACGCAGTATTTT. The whole variable domain, filled in from reference TRBV5-1 and TRBJ2-3, reads KAGVTQTPRYLIKTRGQQVTLSCSPISGHRSVSWYQQTPGQGLQFLFEYFSETQRNKGNFPGRFSGRQFSNSRSEMNVSTLELGDSALYLCASSLGTQGASTDTQYFGPGTRLTVL.

This clonotype was counted ten times or more. The chain carries TRBV7-9 and TRBJ2-1; TRBD1 might be the D (7 bases). The CDR3 totals 15 residues. Trimming shortened V by 5 bases and J by 6 bases, and 17 bases separated the two germline ends. The germline gives CDR1 SEHNR, CDR2 FQNEAQ (reference sequence). The CDR3 bases are TGTGCCAGCAGCCGCGGGACAGACCTCGGCAATGAGCAGTTCTTC. Translated, it gives CASSRGTDLGNEQFF.

This clonotype was picked up many times. This chain joins TRBV7-9 and TRBJ1-5; 7 bases line up with TRBD1. Looked up from germline, CDR1 is SEHNR and CDR2 is FQNEAQ (reference sequence). The CDR3 sequence is 17 residues long. V lost 5 bases to trimming and J lost 0 bases; unmatched junction nucleotides: 10. The CDR3 sequence: CASSPRTGEDSNQPQHF. CDR3 DNA sequence: TGTGCCAGCAGCCCGAGGACAGGAGAGGATAGCAATCAGCCCCAGCATTTT.